Below, 16 T cell receptor beta chains from the same sample are listed, as sequenced in a study of shared clonotypes between healthy human individuals. Repertoires were generated with immunoSEQ multiplex PCR, while TCRdb's copy carries only in-frame clones and drops some. The profile shows a few million clones, around nine tenths of them singletons. Sequenced: naive CD4+ T cells sorted from blood. The subset is: CD45RA+ positively selected. The origin of the receptors is a man younger than 35 in good health.

The chain uses TRBV18 and TRBJ2-5; unclear D gene. Trimming shortened V by 1 base and J by 5 bases, and 17 bases separated the two germline ends. The CDR3 is made up of 16 amino acids. CDR1 KGHSH and CDR2 LQKENI come from the germline V gene. CDR3 amino acids: CASSPREGQAGETQYF. The CDR3 nucleotides are TGTGCCAGCTCACCACGGGAAGGGCAGGCCGGGGAGACCCAGTACTTC.

This clone was observed once. The J gene is TRBJ1-4, the V gene TRBV18, with TRBD1 as a possible D gene (5 bases). V was cut by 8 bases and J by 0 bases, with 10 bases left in between. The germline gives CDR1 KGHSH, CDR2 LQKENI. The CDR3 runs to 14 residues. This CDR3 reads CASHTGATNEKLFF. As DNA, the CDR3 is TGTGCCAGCCATACAGGTGCAACTAATGAAAAACTGTTTTTT.

The chain uses TRBV7-2 and TRBJ2-1; no reliable D call. Germline loops: CDR1 SGHTA, CDR2 FQGNSA. V was cut by 8 bases and J by 3 bases, with 11 bases left in between. The CDR3 consists of 13 residues. The CDR3 loop is CASASEYYNEQFF. CDR3 DNA sequence: TGTGCCAGCGCATCGGAATACTACAATGAGCAGTTCTTC.

The chain couples TRBV7-9 to TRBJ2-3; either TRBD1 or TRBD2 may fit D (5 bases each). V was shortened by 6 bases and J by 3 bases, with 16 bases between the two germline ends. The CDR3 is made up of 15 amino acids. CDR1 is SEHNR, CDR2 FQNEAQ, per germline (reference sequence). The CDR3 sequence: CASREGTDLTDTQYF. Here the CDR3 DNA reads TGTGCCAGCAGAGAGGGGACGGACCTTACAGATACGCAGTATTTT.

The rearrangement joins TRBV5-4 to TRBJ1-6; 9 bases align to TRBD1. With V trimmed by 1 base and J by 9 bases, 5 bases remained unmatched. The CDR3 is 15 residues long. Per the germline V gene, CDR1 is SGHNT and CDR2 is YYREEE (reference sequence). In DNA form, the CDR3 reads TGTGCCAGCAGCTTGTGGGGGACAGGGCTTTCACCCCTCCACTTT. It is translated as CASSLWGTGLSPLHF.

The CDR3 sequence is CASSFSVRRHEQFF. Written as DNA, the CDR3 is TGTGCCAGCAGCTTTAGCGTAAGAAGACATGAGCAGTTCTTC. The chain recombines TRBV11-2 with TRBJ2-1; maybe TRBD2 (5 bases). Germline V gene data show CDR1 as SGHAT and CDR2 as FQNNGV. Deletions cut 3 bases from V and 8 bases from J, with 14 bases between. The length of the CDR3 is 14 residues.

The chain employs TRBV21-1 and TRBJ2-7; the table's D call of TRBD1 was not tested on the DNA. TRBV21-1 is recorded as a pseudogene. This CDR3 is built from 16 residues. CDR3 protein: CASSLKGGQQTYEQYF. CDR3 nucleotide sequence: TGTGCCAGCAGCCTAAAGGGTGGACAACAAACCTACGAGCAGTACTTC.

Notes on this clone: Distinct nucleotide sequences in the sample also encode this CDR3. This rearrangement joins TRBV6-5 to TRBJ2-5; TRBD2 is a possible D gene (5 bases). V was shortened by 6 bases and J by 1 base, with 9 bases between the two germline ends. Germline V gene data show CDR1 as MNHEY and CDR2 as SVGAGI. This CDR3 is built from 13 residues. CDR3: CASSRTLQETQYF. The CDR3 DNA is TGTGCCAGCAGCCGGACTCTCCAAGAGACCCAGTACTTC.

The rearrangement links TRBV10-3 to TRBJ1-6; tentatively, D is TRBD1 (5 bases). Germline CDR1 reads ENHRY; CDR2 reads SYGVKD. V was trimmed by 10 bases and J by 5 bases, leaving 12 bases between them. This CDR3 has 13 amino acids. This CDR3 is CATQTEDNSPLHF. CDR3 bases: TGTGCCACCCAGACAGAGGATAATTCACCCCTCCACTTT.

The chain is built from TRBV30 and TRBJ1-6, with TRBD1 identical over 9 bases. This CDR3 region has 14 residues. Germline V CDR1 and CDR2: GTSNPN, SVGIG (reference sequence). The J segment lost 12 bases and the V segment lost 3 bases, leaving 9 bases of the junction unmatched. CDR3 in amino acids: CAWRRDRVSQPLHF. The CDR3 coding sequence is TGTGCCTGGAGACGGGACAGGGTGTCACAACCCCTCCACTTT. Drawing the rest from reference TRBV30 and TRBJ1-6, the complete variable domain is SQTIHQWPATLVQPVGSPLSLECTVEGTSNPNLYWYRQAAGRGLQLLFYSVGIGQISSEVPQNLSASRPQDRQFILSSKKLLLSDSGFYLCAWRRDRVSQPLHFGNGTRLTVT.

The V and J genes are TRBV30 and TRBJ2-5; 8 bases align to TRBD1. The CDR3 contains 12 residues. V lost 7 bases to trimming and J lost 2 bases; unmatched junction nucleotides: 3. Germline V lookup: CDR1 GTSNPN, CDR2 SVGIG (reference sequence). The CDR3 loop reads CASDRAQETQYF. The CDR3 DNA follows: TGTGCCTCGGACAGGGCGCAAGAGACCCAGTACTTC.

The chain employs TRBV5-5 and TRBJ1-5; possibly TRBD1 for D (6 bases). Germline loops: CDR1 SGHKS, CDR2 YYEKEE (reference sequence). V lost 6 bases and J lost 2, with 15 bases in between. The CDR3 spans 15 residues. The CDR3 nucleotides are TGTGCCAGCAAATTAACGGGGGGCGGCAATCAGCCCCAGCATTTT. Translation gives CASKLTGGGNQPQHF.

The J gene is TRBJ1-5, the V gene TRBV7-2; TRBD1 matches at 9 bases. The germline V gene has CDR1 SGHTA and CDR2 FQGNSA. CDR3 length: 15 amino acids. V lost 1 base, J lost 5 bases, and 3 bases stayed unmatched. The CDR3 coding sequence is TGTGCCAGCAGCTTAGGGACAGGGGACTATCAGCCCCAGCATTTT. The encoded protein is CASSLGTGDYQPQHF.

J is TRBJ2-7 and V is TRBV7-6; tentatively, D is TRBD1 (6 bases). In germline, CDR1 is SGHVS, CDR2 FNYEAQ. The V end was cut by 6 bases, the J end by 4 bases, with 19 bases between. The CDR3 has 15 residues. CDR3 residues: CASSLQGPMGYEQYF. The CDR3 DNA is TGTGCCAGCAGTTTACAGGGCCCAATGGGTTACGAGCAGTACTTC.

The chain combines TRBV30 with TRBJ1-6; the match to TRBD1 covers 7 bases. Germline CDR1 is GTSNPN and CDR2 is SVGIG (reference sequence). The CDR3 sequence is 15 residues long. V gave up 5 bases and J gave up 5 bases; unmatched junction bases: 9. The CDR3 here is CAWWNRQGNNSPLHF. The DNA of the CDR3 is TGTGCCTGGTGGAACCGACAGGGCAATAATTCACCCCTCCACTTT.

This clone is a singleton in its sample. V gene TRBV5-4 combines with J gene TRBJ2-4; TRBD1 is a possible D gene (5 bases). The CDR3 has 15 residues. The V end was cut by 4 bases, the J end by 10 bases, with 21 bases between. In germline, CDR1 is SGHNT, CDR2 YYREEE (reference sequence). CDR3 sequence reads: CASSRNYISPGIQYF. The DNA of the CDR3 is TGTGCCAGCAGCAGAAACTACATTAGTCCAGGGATTCAGTACTTC.